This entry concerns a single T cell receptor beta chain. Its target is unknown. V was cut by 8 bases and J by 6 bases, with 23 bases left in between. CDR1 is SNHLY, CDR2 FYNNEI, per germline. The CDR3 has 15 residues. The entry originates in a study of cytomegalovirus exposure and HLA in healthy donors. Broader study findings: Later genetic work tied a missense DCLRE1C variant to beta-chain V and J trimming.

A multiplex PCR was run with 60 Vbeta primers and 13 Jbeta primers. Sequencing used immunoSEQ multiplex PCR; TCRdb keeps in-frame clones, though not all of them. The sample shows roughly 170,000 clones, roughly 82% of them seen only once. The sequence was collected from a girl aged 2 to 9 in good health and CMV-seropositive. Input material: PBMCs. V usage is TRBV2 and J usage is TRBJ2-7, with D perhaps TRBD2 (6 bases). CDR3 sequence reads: CASGARVGSLSEQYF. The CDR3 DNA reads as TGTGCCAGCGGGGCGAGGGTCGGGAGTCTTTCCGAGCAGTACTTC. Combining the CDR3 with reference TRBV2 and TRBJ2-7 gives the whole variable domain EPEVTQTPSHQVTQMGQEVILRCVPISNHLYFYWYRQILGQKVEFLVSFYNNEISEKSEIFDDQFSVERPDGSNFTLKIRSTKLEDSAMYFCASGARVGSLSEQYFGPGTRLTVT.